These T cell receptor beta chains were read from a single sample in a study of control samples from healthy donors and cancer patients. The method was immunoSEQ multiplex PCR; TCRdb's version includes in-frame clones alone and lacks a portion of them. Of roughly 49,000 clones listed, about nine tenths are singletons. The material sequenced was PBMCs. The origin of the receptors is a man in his forties or fifties with head and neck cancer. Each CDR3 is given with its conserved first and last residue. Fields, in order: D gene, clone size, V gene, J gene, CDR3 DNA, CDR3 protein. The D gene is left open where the match is weak. Size is omitted from some rows. Given values are once, few, many or a class for expanded clones.

D: -; size: -; V: TRBV4-2; J: TRBJ2-2; DNA: TGTGCCAGCAGCCAAAGCCCAGGGCGCACCGGGGAGCTGTTTTTT; CDR3: CASSQSPGRTGELFF
D: TRBD1; size: -; V: TRBV19; J: TRBJ1-3; DNA: TGTGCCAGTACTGACAGGGGGCAAGGAAACACCATATATTTT; CDR3: CASTDRGQGNTIYF
D: TRBD1; size: -; V: TRBV10-3; J: TRBJ1-3; DNA: TGTGCCATCAGACGGGACAGAGACTCTGGAAACACCATATATTTT; CDR3: CAIRRDRDSGNTIYF
D: -; size: -; V: TRBV3-1/TRBV3-2; J: TRBJ1-2; DNA: TGTGCCAGCAGCTTGTCAGGGCTGGGCTACACCTTC; CDR3: CASSLSGLGYTF
D: TRBD2; size: -; V: TRBV23-1; J: TRBJ2-7; DNA: TGCGCCAGCAGGAAAGATCGCGGGCCGACTAGCGGGAGGAGCTCCTACGAGCAGTACTTC; CDR3: CASRKDRGPTSGRSSYEQYF
D: -; size: -; V: TRBV20-1; J: TRBJ2-4; DNA: TGCAGTGCTAGAGTGGAAAACATTCAGTACTTC; CDR3: CSARVENIQYF
D: TRBD2; size: -; V: TRBV3-1/TRBV3-2; J: TRBJ2-7; DNA: TGTGCCAGCAGCCAAGATACGGGGACTAGCTCTTGGGAGCAGTACTTC; CDR3: CASSQDTGTSSWEQYF
D: TRBD1; size: once; V: TRBV12-5; J: TRBJ1-5; DNA: TGTGCTAGTGGTTTAGCAGGGGGCGGCCAGCCCCAGCATTTT; CDR3: CASGLAGGGQPQHF
D: TRBD2; size: few; V: TRBV6-5; J: TRBJ2-7; DNA: TGTGCCAGCAGACTAGCGGGAGGCCGATACGAGCAGTACTTC; CDR3: CASRLAGGRYEQYF
D: TRBD1; size: -; V: TRBV7-6; J: TRBJ2-4; DNA: TGTGCCAGCAGCCCGACAGGGGGCAACAGGAAAAACATTCAGTACTTC; CDR3: CASSPTGGNRKNIQYF
D: TRBD1; size: -; V: TRBV9; J: TRBJ2-2; DNA: TGTGCCAGCAGCGTCGGGGACAGGGTCACCGGGGAGCTGTTTTTT; CDR3: CASSVGDRVTGELFF
D: -; size: -; V: TRBV28; J: TRBJ1-1; DNA: TGTGCCAGCAGTAAAACTATGGACGTTGACACTGAAGCTTTCTTT; CDR3: CASSKTMDVDTEAFF
D: TRBD1; size: -; V: TRBV28; J: TRBJ2-7; DNA: TGTGCCACCAGAACAGGGGGCTCCTACGAGCAGTACTTC; CDR3: CATRTGGSYEQYF
D: -; size: once; V: TRBV27; J: TRBJ1-1; DNA: TGTGCCAGCAGTTTATTGGGAGGGAACACTGAAGCTTTCTTT; CDR3: CASSLLGGNTEAFF
D: -; size: -; V: TRBV6-2/TRBV6-3; J: TRBJ1-1; DNA: TGTGCCAGCAGTTACTCTCAGGGAACTGAAGCTTTCTTT; CDR3: CASSYSQGTEAFF
D: -; size: once; V: TRBV18; J: TRBJ2-5; DNA: TGTGCCAGCTCACTAGCGTTGGGAGAGACCCAGTACTTC; CDR3: CASSLALGETQYF
D: -; size: -; V: TRBV15; J: TRBJ1-4; DNA: TGTGCCACCAGCAGAGGGGACACGGATTGGGATGGAACTGAAAAACTGTTTTTT; CDR3: CATSRGDTDWDGTEKLFF
D: -; size: -; V: TRBV29-1; J: TRBJ2-3; DNA: TGCAGCGTTGATAAGGGCCGCCTTCGGTATTTT; CDR3: CSVDKGRLRYF
D: TRBD1; size: once; V: TRBV28; J: TRBJ1-1; DNA: TGTGCCAGCAGCCGACCTGGGACAGGGGGAACTGAAGCTTTCTTT; CDR3: CASSRPGTGGTEAFF
D: -; size: once; V: TRBV7-3; J: TRBJ1-1; DNA: TGTGCCAGCAGCTCCCAGGGTGGGGGGAGCGGCACTGAAGCTTTCTTT; CDR3: CASSSQGGGSGTEAFF
D: -; size: -; V: TRBV10-2; J: TRBJ2-2; DNA: TGCGCCAGCAGTGAGTCGAGGGGGACGAAGACCGGGGAGCTGTTTTTT; CDR3: CASSESRGTKTGELFF
D: -; size: -; V: TRBV19; J: TRBJ1-6; DNA: TGTGCCAGTAGTATAAACGGACTCCAGACGAATTCACCCCTCCACTTT; CDR3: CASSINGLQTNSPLHF
D: -; size: -; V: TRBV6-5; J: TRBJ2-3; DNA: TGTGCCAGCAGTTATGGGGCGGAAGATACGCAGTATTTT; CDR3: CASSYGAEDTQYF
D: -; size: few; V: TRBV9; J: TRBJ2-3; DNA: TGTGCCAGCAGCCCCCAGGTAGATACGCAGTATTTT; CDR3: CASSPQVDTQYF
D: -; size: -; V: TRBV28; J: TRBJ1-3; DNA: TGTGCCAGCAGCCCCGCAGGGAACTCTGGAAACACCATATATTTT; CDR3: CASSPAGNSGNTIYF
D: -; size: once; V: TRBV6-1; J: TRBJ2-7; DNA: TGTGCCAGCAGTGAATCCCCACAGGGCATCTACGAGCAGTACTTC; CDR3: CASSESPQGIYEQYF
D: TRBD1; size: -; V: TRBV5-1; J: TRBJ1-1; DNA: TGCGCCAGCAGCACAGGGGGCCCTGAAGCTTTCTTT; CDR3: CASSTGGPEAFF
D: TRBD1; size: -; V: TRBV27; J: TRBJ1-6; DNA: TGTGCCAGCAGTTTATTTCCGGGACAGTATAATTCACCCCTCCACTTT; CDR3: CASSLFPGQYNSPLHF
D: -; size: -; V: TRBV30; J: TRBJ1-5; DNA: TGTGCCTGGAGTAGACGGTTAAACAATCAGCCCCAGCATTTT; CDR3: CAWSRRLNNQPQHF
D: -; size: -; V: TRBV12-3/TRBV12-4; J: TRBJ1-2; DNA: TGTGCCAGCAGTAGGGGCTCCGCCTATGGCTACACCTTC; CDR3: CASSRGSAYGYTF
D: -; size: medium-sized; V: TRBV13; J: TRBJ2-1; DNA: TGTGCCAGCAGCTCCTCGGGTGGGAATGAGCAGTTCTTC; CDR3: CASSSSGGNEQFF
D: TRBD1; size: -; V: TRBV7-9; J: TRBJ2-1; DNA: TGTGCCAGCAGCTCTCCCGGGACAGACTACAATGAGCAGTTCTTC; CDR3: CASSSPGTDYNEQFF
D: -; size: -; V: TRBV7-9; J: TRBJ2-4; DNA: TGTGCCAGCAGCTTAGATGGGGTGGGCATTCAGTACTTC; CDR3: CASSLDGVGIQYF
D: -; size: -; V: TRBV6-5; J: TRBJ2-5; DNA: TGTGCCAGCAGTTACTCAACGAGGCGAGAGACCCAGTACTTC; CDR3: CASSYSTRRETQYF